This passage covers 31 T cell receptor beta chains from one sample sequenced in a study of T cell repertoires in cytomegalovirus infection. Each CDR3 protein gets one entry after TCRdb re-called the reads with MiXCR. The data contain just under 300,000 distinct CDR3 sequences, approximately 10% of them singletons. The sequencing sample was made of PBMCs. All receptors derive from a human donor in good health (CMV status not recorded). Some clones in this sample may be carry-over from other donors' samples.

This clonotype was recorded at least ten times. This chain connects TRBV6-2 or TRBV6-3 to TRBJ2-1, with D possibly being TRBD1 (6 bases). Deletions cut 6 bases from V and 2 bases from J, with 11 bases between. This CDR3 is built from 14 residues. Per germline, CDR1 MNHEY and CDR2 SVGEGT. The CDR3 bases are TGTGCCAGCAGACGGACAGAAACCTACAATGAGCAGTTCTTC. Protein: CASRRTETYNEQFF.

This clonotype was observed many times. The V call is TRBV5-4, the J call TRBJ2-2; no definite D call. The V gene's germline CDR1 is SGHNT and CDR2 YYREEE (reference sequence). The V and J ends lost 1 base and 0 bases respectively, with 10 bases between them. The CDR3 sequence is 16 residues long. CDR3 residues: CASSLRGGANTGELFF. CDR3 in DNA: TGTGCCAGCAGCTTGAGAGGTGGGGCGAACACCGGGGAGCTGTTTTTT.

CDR3 DNA sequence: TGCGCCAGCAGCTTGGGGAGTCACAATGAGCAGTTCTTC. It encodes CASSLGSHNEQFF. The rearrangement links TRBV5-1 to TRBJ2-1; D call uncertain. CDR3 length equals 13 residues. V lost 0 bases and J lost 5, with 6 bases in between. The germline CDR1 and CDR2 sequences are SGHRS and YFSETQ. Filled out from reference TRBV5-1 and TRBJ2-1, the complete variable domain reads KAGVTQTPRYLIKTRGQQVTLSCSPISGHRSVSWYQQTPGQGLQFLFEYFSETQRNKGNFPGRFSGRQFSNSRSEMNVSTLELGDSALYLCASSLGSHNEQFFGPGTRLTVL.

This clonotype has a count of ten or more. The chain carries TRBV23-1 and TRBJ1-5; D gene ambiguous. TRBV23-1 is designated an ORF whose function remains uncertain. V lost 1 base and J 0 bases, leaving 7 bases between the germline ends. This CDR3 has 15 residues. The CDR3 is CASSQYPYSNQPQHF. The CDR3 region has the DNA TGCGCCAGCAGTCAATACCCATATAGCAATCAGCCCCAGCATTTT.

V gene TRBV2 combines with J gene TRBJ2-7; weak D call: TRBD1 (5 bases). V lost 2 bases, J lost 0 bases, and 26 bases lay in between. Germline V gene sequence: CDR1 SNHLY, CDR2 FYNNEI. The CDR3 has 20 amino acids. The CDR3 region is CASSERDYRPHLRSSYEQYF. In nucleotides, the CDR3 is TGTGCCAGCAGTGAAAGGGATTACAGGCCGCACCTTAGGAGCTCCTACGAGCAGTACTTC.

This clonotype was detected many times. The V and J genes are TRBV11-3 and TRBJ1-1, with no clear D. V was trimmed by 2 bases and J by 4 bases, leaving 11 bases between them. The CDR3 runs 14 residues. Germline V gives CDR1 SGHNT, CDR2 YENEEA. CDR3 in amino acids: CASSLLPRGTEAFF. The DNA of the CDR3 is TGTGCCAGCAGCTTATTGCCTCGCGGCACTGAAGCTTTCTTT.

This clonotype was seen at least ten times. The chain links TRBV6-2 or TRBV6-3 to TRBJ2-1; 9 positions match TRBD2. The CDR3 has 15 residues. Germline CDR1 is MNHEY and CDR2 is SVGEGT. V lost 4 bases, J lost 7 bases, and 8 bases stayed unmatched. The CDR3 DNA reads TGTGCCAGCAGTTTTAGGAGCGGGGGGCCGAATGAGCAGTTCTTC. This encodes CASSFRSGGPNEQFF.

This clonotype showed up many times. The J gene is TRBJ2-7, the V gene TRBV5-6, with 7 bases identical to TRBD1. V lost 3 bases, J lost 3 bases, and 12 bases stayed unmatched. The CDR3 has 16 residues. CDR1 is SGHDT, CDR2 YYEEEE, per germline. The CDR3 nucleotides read TGTGCCAGCAGCTCAACCTCCGGGACAGAATACTACGAGCAGTACTTC. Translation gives CASSSTSGTEYYEQYF. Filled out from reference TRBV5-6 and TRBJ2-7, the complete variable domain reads DAGVTQSPTHLIKTRGQQVTLRCSPKSGHDTVSWYQQALGQGPQFIFQYYEEEERQRGNFPDRFSGHQFPNYSSELNVNALLLGDSALYLCASSSTSGTEYYEQYFGPGTRLTVT.

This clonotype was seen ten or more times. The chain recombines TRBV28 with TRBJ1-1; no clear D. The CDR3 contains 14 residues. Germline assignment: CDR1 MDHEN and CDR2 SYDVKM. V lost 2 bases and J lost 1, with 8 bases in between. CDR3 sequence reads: CASSLGMRNTEAFF. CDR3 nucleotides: TGTGCCAGCAGTTTAGGGATGAGGAACACTGAAGCTTTCTTT.

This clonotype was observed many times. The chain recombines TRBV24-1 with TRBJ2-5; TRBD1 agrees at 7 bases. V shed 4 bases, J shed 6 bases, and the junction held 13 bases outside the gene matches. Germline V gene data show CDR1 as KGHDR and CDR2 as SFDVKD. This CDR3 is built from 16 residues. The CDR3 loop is CATSDPRQGSTKTQYF. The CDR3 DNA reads TGTGCCACCAGTGACCCAAGACAGGGAAGTACGAAGACCCAGTACTTC.

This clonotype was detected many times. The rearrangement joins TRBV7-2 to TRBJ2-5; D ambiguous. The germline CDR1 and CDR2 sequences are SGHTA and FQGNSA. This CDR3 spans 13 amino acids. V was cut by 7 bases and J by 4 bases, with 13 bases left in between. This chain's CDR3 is CASTLPGSETQYF. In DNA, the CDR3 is TGTGCCAGCACCCTCCCAGGATCAGAGACCCAGTACTTC.

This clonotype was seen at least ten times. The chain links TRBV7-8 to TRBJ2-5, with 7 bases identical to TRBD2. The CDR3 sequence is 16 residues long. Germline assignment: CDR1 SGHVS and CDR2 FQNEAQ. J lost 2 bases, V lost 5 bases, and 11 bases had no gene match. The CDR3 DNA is TGTGCCAGCAGCCCTCAGCGGGGAACTTTTCAAGAGACCCAGTACTTC. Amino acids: CASSPQRGTFQETQYF.

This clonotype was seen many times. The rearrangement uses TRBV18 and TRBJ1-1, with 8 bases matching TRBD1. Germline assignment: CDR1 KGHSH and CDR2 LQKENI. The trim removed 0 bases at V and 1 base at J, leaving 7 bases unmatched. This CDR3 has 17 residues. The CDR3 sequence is CASSPPDRTGRNTEAFF. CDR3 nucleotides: TGTGCCAGCTCACCACCGGACCGGACAGGGCGGAACACTGAAGCTTTCTTT.

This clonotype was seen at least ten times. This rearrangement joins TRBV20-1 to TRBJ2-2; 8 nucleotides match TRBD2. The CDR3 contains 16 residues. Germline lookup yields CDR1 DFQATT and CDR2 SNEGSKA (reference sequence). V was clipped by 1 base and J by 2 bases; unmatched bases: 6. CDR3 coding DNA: TGCAGTGCTAGAGGGTCTAGCGGGCGTAACACCGGGGAGCTGTTTTTT. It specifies CSARGSSGRNTGELFF.

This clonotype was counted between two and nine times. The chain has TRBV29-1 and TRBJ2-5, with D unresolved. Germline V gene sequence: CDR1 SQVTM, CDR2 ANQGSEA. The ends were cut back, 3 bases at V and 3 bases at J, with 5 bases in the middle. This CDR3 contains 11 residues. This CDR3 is CSVEPEETQYF. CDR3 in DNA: TGCAGCGTTGAGCCAGAAGAGACCCAGTACTTC.

Here the CDR3 DNA reads TGTGCCAGCAGCCAAGAAGCCGGGGGCCTTGCACATTCACCCCTCCACTTT. Encoded protein: CASSQEAGGLAHSPLHF. V gene TRBV14 combines with J gene TRBJ1-6; D is perhaps TRBD1 (6 bases). The CDR3 runs to 17 residues. Trimming stripped 0 bases from V and 8 bases from J, with 17 bases between. Germline CDR1 and CDR2: SGHDN and FVKESK.

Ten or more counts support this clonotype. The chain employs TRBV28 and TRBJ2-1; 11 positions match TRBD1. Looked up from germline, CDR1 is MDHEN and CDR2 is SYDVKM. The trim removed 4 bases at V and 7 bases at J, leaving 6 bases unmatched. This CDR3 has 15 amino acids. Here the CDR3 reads CASSSGGTGGNEQFF. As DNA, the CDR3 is TGTGCCAGCAGTTCCGGAGGGACAGGGGGGAATGAGCAGTTCTTC.

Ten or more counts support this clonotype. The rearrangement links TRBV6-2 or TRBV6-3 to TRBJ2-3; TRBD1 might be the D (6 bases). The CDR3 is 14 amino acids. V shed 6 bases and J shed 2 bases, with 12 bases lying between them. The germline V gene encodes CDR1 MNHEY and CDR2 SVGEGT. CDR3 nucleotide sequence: TGTGCCAGCAGGAGGGACAAACCCACAGATACGCAGTATTTT. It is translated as CASRRDKPTDTQYF.

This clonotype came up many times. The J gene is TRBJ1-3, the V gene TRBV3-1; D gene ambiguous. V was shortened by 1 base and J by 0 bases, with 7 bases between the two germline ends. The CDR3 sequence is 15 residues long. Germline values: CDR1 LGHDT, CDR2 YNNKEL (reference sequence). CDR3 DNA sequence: TGTGCCAGCAGCCAAGTAGTGATCTCTGGAAACACCATATATTTT. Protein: CASSQVVISGNTIYF.

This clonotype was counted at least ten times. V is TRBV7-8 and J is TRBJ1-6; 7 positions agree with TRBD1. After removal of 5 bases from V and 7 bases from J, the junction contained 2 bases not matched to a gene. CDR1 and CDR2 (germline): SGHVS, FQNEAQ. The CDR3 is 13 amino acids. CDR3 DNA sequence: TGTGCCAGCAGCAGGGGGCTGAATTCACCCCTCCACTTT. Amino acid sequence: CASSRGLNSPLHF.

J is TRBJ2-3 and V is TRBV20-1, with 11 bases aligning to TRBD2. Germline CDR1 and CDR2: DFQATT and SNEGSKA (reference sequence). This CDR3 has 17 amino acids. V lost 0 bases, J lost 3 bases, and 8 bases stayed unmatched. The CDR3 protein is CSARDLLAGGLTDTQYF. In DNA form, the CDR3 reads TGCAGTGCTAGAGATCTGCTAGCGGGGGGATTGACAGATACGCAGTATTTT.

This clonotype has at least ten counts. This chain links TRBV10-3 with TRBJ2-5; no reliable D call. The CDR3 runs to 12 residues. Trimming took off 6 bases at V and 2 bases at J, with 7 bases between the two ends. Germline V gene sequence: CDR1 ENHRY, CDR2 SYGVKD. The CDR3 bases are TGTGCCATCAGAGGTGGGCAAGAGACCCAGTACTTC. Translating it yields CAIRGGQETQYF.

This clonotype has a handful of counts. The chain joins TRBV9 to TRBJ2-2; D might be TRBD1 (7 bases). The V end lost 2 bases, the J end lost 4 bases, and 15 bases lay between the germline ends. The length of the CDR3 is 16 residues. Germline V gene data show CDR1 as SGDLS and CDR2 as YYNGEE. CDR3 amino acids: CASSVSAGQLTGELFF. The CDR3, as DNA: TGTGCCAGCAGCGTCTCCGCGGGACAGCTCACCGGGGAGCTGTTTTTT. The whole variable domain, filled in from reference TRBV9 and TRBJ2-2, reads DSGVTQTPKHLITATGQRVTLRCSPRSGDLSVYWYQQSLDQGLQFLIQYYNGEERAKGNILERFSAQQFPDLHSELNLSSLELGDSALYFCASSVSAGQLTGELFFGEGSRLTVL.

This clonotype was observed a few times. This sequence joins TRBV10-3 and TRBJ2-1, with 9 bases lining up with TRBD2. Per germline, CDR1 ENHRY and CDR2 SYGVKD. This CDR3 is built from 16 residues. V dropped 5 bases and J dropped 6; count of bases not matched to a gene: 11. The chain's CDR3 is CAISLRGGAEGNEQFF. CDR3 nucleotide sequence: TGTGCCATCAGTCTCCGCGGGGGGGCCGAGGGCAATGAGCAGTTCTTC.

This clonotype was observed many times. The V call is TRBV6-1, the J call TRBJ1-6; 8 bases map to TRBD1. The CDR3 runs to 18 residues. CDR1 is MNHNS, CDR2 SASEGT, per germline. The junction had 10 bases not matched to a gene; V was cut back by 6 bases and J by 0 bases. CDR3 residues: CASRPGQGHSSYNSPLHF. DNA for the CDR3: TGTGCCAGCAGACCCGGACAGGGCCACAGCTCCTATAATTCACCCCTCCACTTT.

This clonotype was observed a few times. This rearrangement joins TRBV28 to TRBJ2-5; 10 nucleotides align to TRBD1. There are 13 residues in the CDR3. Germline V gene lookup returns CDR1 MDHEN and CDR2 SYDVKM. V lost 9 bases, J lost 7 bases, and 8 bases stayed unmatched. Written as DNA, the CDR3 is TGTGCCAGTAAGGGACAGGGGATATGGACCCAGTACTTC. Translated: CASKGQGIWTQYF. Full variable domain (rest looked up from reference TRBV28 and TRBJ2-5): DVKVTQSSRYLVKRTGEKVFLECVQDMDHENMFWYRQDPGLGLRLIYFSYDVKMKEKGDIPEGYSVSREKKERFSLILESASTNQTSMYLCASKGQGIWTQYFGPGTRLLVL.

The CDR3 sequence: CASTHESSYNEQFF. The CDR3 DNA reads TGTGCCAGCACCCACGAGAGCTCCTACAATGAGCAGTTCTTC. The rearrangement links TRBV7-9 to TRBJ2-1; D gene ambiguous. The CDR3 sequence is 14 residues long. Germline CDR1 SEHNR, CDR2 FQNEAQ (reference sequence). Trimming took off 7 bases at V and 0 bases at J, with 10 bases between the two ends. Full variable domain (rest looked up from reference TRBV7-9 and TRBJ2-1): DTGVSQNPRHKITKRGQNVTFRCDPISEHNRLYWYRQTLGQGPEFLTYFQNEAQLEKSRLLSDRFSAERPKGSFSTLEIQRTEQGDSAMYLCASTHESSYNEQFFGPGTRLTVL.

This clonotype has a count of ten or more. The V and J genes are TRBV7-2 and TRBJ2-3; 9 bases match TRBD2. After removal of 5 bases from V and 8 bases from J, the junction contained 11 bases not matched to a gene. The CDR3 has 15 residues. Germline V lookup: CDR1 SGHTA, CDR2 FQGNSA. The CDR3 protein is CASSLIAGDPGTQYF. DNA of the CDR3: TGTGCCAGCAGCCTGATAGCGGGGGACCCCGGTACGCAGTATTTT.

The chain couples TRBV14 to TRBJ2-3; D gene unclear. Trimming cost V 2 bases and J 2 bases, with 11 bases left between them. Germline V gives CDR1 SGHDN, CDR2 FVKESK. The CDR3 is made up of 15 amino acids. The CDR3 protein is CASSQRLGPTDTQYF. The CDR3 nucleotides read TGTGCCAGCAGCCAAAGGCTAGGCCCCACAGATACGCAGTATTTT.

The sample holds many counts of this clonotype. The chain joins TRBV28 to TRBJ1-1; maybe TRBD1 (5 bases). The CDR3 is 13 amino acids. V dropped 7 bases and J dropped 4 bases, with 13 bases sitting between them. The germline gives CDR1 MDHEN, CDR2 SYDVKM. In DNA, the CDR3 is TGTGCCAGCATTGGTCGCAGGGCCACTGAAGCTTTCTTT. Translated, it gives CASIGRRATEAFF.

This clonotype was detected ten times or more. The CDR3 sequence: CASSPGSGTGRQETQYF. The DNA for the CDR3 is TGTGCCAGCAGCCCGGGCTCCGGGACAGGCCGACAAGAGACCCAGTACTTC. This chain joins TRBV28 and TRBJ2-5; 8 nucleotides align to TRBD1. Germline assignment: CDR1 MDHEN and CDR2 SYDVKM. With 6 bases clipped from V and 2 bases from J, the junction kept 14 bases outside the gene matches. This CDR3 is 17 amino acids long.